This record looks at one T cell receptor (beta chain) sequence and its context. Its target is unknown. This entry comes from a study of T cell responses to AZD1222 COVID-19 vaccine. Whole-study results and caveats: Every sample of the repertoires postdated the peak T cell response. Mostly white British, mostly female donors; authors suggested clonal diversity may be underestimated.

Germline assignment: CDR1 MNHEY and CDR2 SVGEGT. Trimming stripped 2 bases from V and 0 bases from J, with 17 bases between. This CDR3 spans 18 amino acids. Timing groups of about 4 and about 12 weeks for second doses were pooled. Sequencing was performed with immunoSEQ multiplex PCR; in TCRdb, only in-frame clones are kept and a portion is missing. The sample includes about 120,000 clones, about 92% of them seen just once. The sequencing used peripheral blood, collected 28 days after the second AZD1222 dose. This clonotype originated in an adult who received the AZD1222 COVID-19 vaccine. The rearrangement joins TRBV6-2 or TRBV6-3 to TRBJ2-1; D is unclear. DNA for the CDR3: TGTGCCAGCAGTTACACCTTGACCAGAATTAGCTCCTACAATGAGCAGTTCTTC. Translated: CASSYTLTRISSYNEQFF.